This TCR beta chain was found in a study of T-cell reconstitution after alpha-beta-depleted transplantation in children. Study findings and constraints: Reportedly, alpha-beta T cells present about two months post-transplant originated from several hundred expanded clones of graft origin.

Per germline, CDR1 MNHEY and CDR2 SVGEGT. V lost 6 bases, J lost 4 bases, and 7 bases stayed unmatched. The CDR3 is 15 residues long. A TCRbeta library incorporating unique molecular identifiers was prepared. TCRdb re-called the PCR reads through MiXCR, storing one row per CDR3 protein. The sample comprises about 980,000 distinct CDR3 sequences, roughly 29% of which are singletons, and over 25% rests with the top ten. With respect to this clonotype: No antigen is known for it.

The specimen comprised PBMCs, mostly from graft donor cells, sampled 360 days after TCRalphabeta/CD19-depleted stem cell transplant. The chain couples TRBV6-2 or TRBV6-3 to TRBJ2-1; 9 bases fit TRBD1. The sequence came from a boy younger than two who had a stem cell transplant for SCID, so the T cells may come from the graft donor. The CDR3 coding sequence is TGTGCCAGCAGGAGAGCCGGGACAGGGTACAATGAGCAGTTCTTC. This gives the protein CASRRAGTGYNEQFF.